These 21 T cell receptor beta chains were sequenced from one sample in a study of T cells after yellow fever vaccination. TCRdb re-analysed the 5' RACE reads in MiXCR, keeping a single row per CDR3 protein. The repertoire holds hundreds of thousands of distinct CDR3 sequences, approximately 13% seen once, with about 14% in the top ten. Material: PBMCs, obtained on the day of the yellow fever booster vaccination. These receptors all stem from a man aged 25-40 years who received the YFV17D yellow fever vaccine.

This clonotype was seen a handful of times. The chain recombines TRBV5-1 with TRBJ2-1; 10 nucleotides agree with TRBD2. This CDR3 region has 16 residues. The germline V gene has CDR1 SGHRS and CDR2 YFSETQ. J was trimmed by 8 bases and V by 0 bases; bases with no gene match: 8. The CDR3 sequence: CASSLALAGEVHEQFF. CDR3 DNA sequence: TGCGCCAGCAGCTTGGCGCTAGCGGGAGAAGTTCATGAGCAGTTCTTC.

This clonotype was observed a few times. The V gene is TRBV27, the J gene TRBJ1-2; the D is unclear. In germline, CDR1 is MNHEY, CDR2 SMNVEV (reference sequence). This CDR3 spans 12 amino acids. Trimming left V 6 bases short and J 6 bases short, with 11 bases between. CDR3: CASSMGGHGYTF. CDR3 nucleotide sequence: TGTGCCAGCAGCATGGGAGGTCATGGCTACACCTTC.

The chain employs TRBV14 and TRBJ2-7; D perhaps matches TRBD1 (6 bases). With 6 bases removed from V and 6 bases from J, the gap between germline ends came to 18 bases. This CDR3 is built from 14 residues. Germline V lookup: CDR1 SGHDN, CDR2 FVKESK. CDR3 in amino acids: CASRRTGKGAEQYF. The CDR3 coding sequence is TGTGCCAGCAGACGCACAGGGAAAGGAGCCGAGCAGTACTTC.

A few counts support this clonotype. The rearrangement links TRBV5-5 to TRBJ2-5; TRBD2 agrees at 12 bases. This CDR3 is 14 amino acids long. V was clipped by 6 bases and J by 3 bases; unmatched bases: 3. From germline, CDR1 is SGHKS and CDR2 YYEKEE (reference sequence). CDR3 amino acids: CASTRTSGKETQYF. CDR3 sequence (DNA): TGTGCCAGCACCCGGACTAGCGGGAAAGAGACCCAGTACTTC.

V usage is TRBV18 and J usage is TRBJ2-7; 7 bases map to TRBD1. This CDR3 is built from 13 residues. Trimming took 0 bases from V and 5 from J; bases not matched to a gene: 1. Germline V lookup: CDR1 KGHSH, CDR2 LQKENI. DNA of the CDR3: TGTGCCAGCTCACCACCCGGACAGGACGAGCAGTACTTC. It codes for CASSPPGQDEQYF.

The chain carries TRBV6-5 and TRBJ2-3; 7 bases align to TRBD1. CDR3 length equals 16 residues. Germline trimming cut 0 bases from V and 4 bases from J; bases unmatched to any gene: 7. Germline values: CDR1 MNHEY, CDR2 SVGAGI. The CDR3 sequence is CASSYSGTGAADTQYF. CDR3 nucleotide sequence: TGTGCCAGCAGTTACTCGGGAACAGGGGCCGCAGATACGCAGTATTTT.

At least ten counts were recorded for this clonotype. This chain uses TRBV11-2 with TRBJ2-4; no firm D call. The CDR3 contains 17 residues. Germline values: CDR1 SGHAT, CDR2 FQNNGV. The V end lost 0 bases, the J end lost 0 bases, and 12 bases lay between the germline ends. DNA for the CDR3: TGTGCCAGCAGCTTAGATCTCGACACCCTAGCCAAAAACATTCAGTACTTC. It translates to CASSLDLDTLAKNIQYF.

Many counts were recorded for this clonotype. The rearrangement uses TRBV2 and TRBJ2-2; the match to TRBD2 covers 9 bases. CDR1 is SNHLY, CDR2 FYNNEI, per germline. V was pared by 6 bases and J by 1 base, with 0 bases of the junction left unmatched. The CDR3 has 14 residues. CDR3 bases: TGTGCCAGCAGGACTAGCGGGAACACCGGGGAGCTGTTTTTT. Encoded protein: CASRTSGNTGELFF.

This clonotype has at least ten counts. J is TRBJ2-4 and V is TRBV4-3; TRBD2 matches 7 bases. The CDR3 is 18 residues long. Germline CDR1 reads LGHNA; CDR2 reads YSLEER. With 1 base clipped from V and 0 bases from J, the junction kept 9 bases outside the gene matches. CDR3 bases: TGCGCCAGCAGCCAAGTAGCGGGCTCTTCCCTAGCCAAAAACATTCAGTACTTC. This translates into CASSQVAGSSLAKNIQYF.

V and J are TRBV6-2 or TRBV6-3 and TRBJ2-7, with 7 bases aligning to TRBD2. V shed 0 bases, J shed 4 bases, and the junction held 6 bases outside the gene matches. This CDR3 region has 15 residues. Germline V gives CDR1 MNHEY, CDR2 SVGEGT. DNA of the CDR3: TGTGCCAGCAGTTACTCAGGGAGGGCAAGGTACGAGCAGTACTTC. Translation: CASSYSGRARYEQYF.

This clonotype was seen only a few times. The chain recombines TRBV4-1 with TRBJ2-7; D might be TRBD2 (6 bases). The CDR3 runs 16 residues. Germline V CDR1 and CDR2: MGHRA, YSYEKL. Trimming pared 3 bases from V and 0 bases from J, leaving 15 bases between. The CDR3 reads CASSQGEWGDSYEQYF. In DNA, the CDR3 is TGCGCCAGCAGCCAGGGGGAGTGGGGGGACTCCTACGAGCAGTACTTC.

A remark on this clonotype: This could be a read error, since a much larger clone is one nucleotide away. The chain carries TRBV18 and TRBJ2-5; no clear D. V shed 2 bases and J shed 3 bases, with 4 bases lying between them. Germline loops: CDR1 KGHSH, CDR2 LQKENI. The CDR3 consists of 12 residues. CDR3 nucleotides: TGTGCCAGCTCACCAAACAAAGAGACCCAGTACTTC. Its translation is CASSPNKETQYF.

The chain recombines TRBV5-1 with TRBJ1-1; D perhaps matches TRBD1 (5 bases). The CDR3 contains 15 residues. The V end lost 4 bases, the J end lost 4 bases, and 17 bases lay between the germline ends. Germline lookup yields CDR1 SGHRS and CDR2 YFSETQ. CDR3 loop: CASSRVGGVVTEAFF. DNA for the CDR3: TGCGCCAGCAGCCGCGTGGGGGGGGTCGTCACTGAAGCTTTCTTT. The entire variable domain, with the rest obtained from reference TRBV5-1 and TRBJ1-1, is as follows: KAGVTQTPRYLIKTRGQQVTLSCSPISGHRSVSWYQQTPGQGLQFLFEYFSETQRNKGNFPGRFSGRQFSNSRSEMNVSTLELGDSALYLCASSRVGGVVTEAFFGQGTRLTVV.

The chain employs TRBV27 and TRBJ2-7; 8 bases align to TRBD1. The germline V gene encodes CDR1 MNHEY and CDR2 SMNVEV (reference sequence). The CDR3 consists of 15 residues. V lost 2 bases to trimming and J lost 4 bases; unmatched junction nucleotides: 7. This CDR3 is CASSLRGTGEYEQYF. CDR3 DNA sequence: TGTGCCAGCAGTTTAAGGGGGACAGGAGAGTACGAGCAGTACTTC.

This clonotype was seen a few times. For the CDR3, the DNA is TGTGCCAGCAGTGCTAGCGGGAGTCCGGCAGATACGCAGTATTTT. It encodes CASSASGSPADTQYF. J is TRBJ2-3 and V is TRBV25-1; 10 positions match TRBD2. Germline V gene data show CDR1 as MGHDK and CDR2 as SYGVNS. V shed 4 bases and J 4 bases; nucleotides not matched to a gene: 5. The CDR3 length is 15 residues.

The CDR3 reads CASSSREQGATEAFF. CDR3 nucleotides: TGTGCCAGCAGCTCCCGGGAACAGGGGGCTACTGAAGCTTTCTTT. The rearrangement uses TRBV7-9 and TRBJ1-1; TRBD1 aligns across 9 bases. J gave up 5 bases and V 4 bases, and 8 bases lay outside the gene matches. In germline, CDR1 is SEHNR, CDR2 FQNEAQ (reference sequence). This CDR3 spans 15 amino acids.

The CDR3, as DNA: TGTGCCAGCAGCTTAAGTAGGGGGCTTGGAAACACCATATATTTT. It yields the protein CASSLSRGLGNTIYF. This rearrangement joins TRBV7-2 to TRBJ1-3, with 7 bases identical to TRBD1. Germline V gene lookup returns CDR1 SGHTA and CDR2 FQGNSA. V was clipped by 2 bases and J by 3 bases; unmatched bases: 4. The CDR3 is 15 amino acids. The full variable domain, its missing parts supplied by reference TRBV7-2 and TRBJ1-3, is GAGVSQSPSNKVTEKGKDVELRCDPISGHTALYWYRQSLGQGLEFLIYFQGNSAPDKSGLPSDRFSAERTGGSVSTLTIQRTQQEDSAVYLCASSLSRGLGNTIYFGEGSWLTVV.

The gene calls are TRBV10-1 and TRBJ2-2, with TRBD2 as a possible D gene (6 bases). The V gene lost 2 bases and the J gene lost 5 bases, with 18 bases spanning the gap. The CDR3 loop spans 17 amino acids. Looked up from germline, CDR1 is WNHNN and CDR2 is SYGVQD (reference sequence). For the CDR3, the DNA is TGCGCCAGCAGTGAGACTAGATCACTGGAGGGAACCGGGGAGCTGTTTTTT. Protein: CASSETRSLEGTGELFF.

V usage is TRBV12-3 or TRBV12-4 and J usage is TRBJ2-1; 9 bases fit TRBD1. This CDR3 has 16 residues. Germline trimming cut 3 bases from V and 5 bases from J; bases unmatched to any gene: 8. DNA of the CDR3: TGTGCCAGCAGTTTCATCCCGGGACAGGGAAACAATGAGCAGTTCTTC. Translated, it gives CASSFIPGQGNNEQFF.

The chain is built from TRBV20-1 and TRBJ2-3; D possibly corresponds to TRBD2 (5 bases). Trimming cost V 1 base and J 5 bases, with 16 bases left between them. The CDR3 runs to 15 residues. CDR1 DFQATT and CDR2 SNEGSKA come from the germline V gene (reference sequence). The CDR3 DNA is TGCAGTGCTAGAGCAGCCCTAGGAGGAGTAGATACGCAGTATTTT. Its protein product is CSARAALGGVDTQYF.

The sample holds a few counts of this clonotype. The chain joins TRBV10-3 to TRBJ2-7; 10 bases align to TRBD1. The CDR3 extends over 14 amino acids. J lost 3 bases, V lost 6 bases, and 5 bases had no gene match. Germline V gene sequence: CDR1 ENHRY, CDR2 SYGVKD. The CDR3 nucleotides are TGTGCCATCAGGACGGGACAGGGGAGCTACGAGCAGTACTTC. This gives the protein CAIRTGQGSYEQYF.